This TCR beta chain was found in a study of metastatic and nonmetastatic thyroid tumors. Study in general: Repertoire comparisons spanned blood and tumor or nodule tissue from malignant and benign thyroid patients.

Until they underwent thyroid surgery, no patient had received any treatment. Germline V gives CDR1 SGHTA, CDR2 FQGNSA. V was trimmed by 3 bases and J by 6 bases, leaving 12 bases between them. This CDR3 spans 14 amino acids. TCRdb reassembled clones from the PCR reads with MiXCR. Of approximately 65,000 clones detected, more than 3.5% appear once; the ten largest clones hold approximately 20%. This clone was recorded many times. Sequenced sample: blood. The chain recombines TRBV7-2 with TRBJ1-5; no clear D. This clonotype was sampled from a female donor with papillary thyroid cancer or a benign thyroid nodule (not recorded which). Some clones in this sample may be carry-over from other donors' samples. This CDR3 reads CASSLGGMGQPQHF. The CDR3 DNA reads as TGTGCCAGCAGCTTGGGAGGGATGGGTCAGCCCCAGCATTTT.